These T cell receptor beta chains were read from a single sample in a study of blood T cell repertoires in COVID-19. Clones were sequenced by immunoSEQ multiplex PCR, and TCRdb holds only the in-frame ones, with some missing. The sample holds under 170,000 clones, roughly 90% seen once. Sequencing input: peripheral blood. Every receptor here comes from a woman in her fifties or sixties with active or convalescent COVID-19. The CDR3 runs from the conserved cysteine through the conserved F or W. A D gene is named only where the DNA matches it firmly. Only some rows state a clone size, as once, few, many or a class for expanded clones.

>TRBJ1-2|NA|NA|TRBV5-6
TGTGCCAGCAGCTGGGACACCCAAGCGGGGGGCTACACCTTC
CASSWDTQAGGYTF
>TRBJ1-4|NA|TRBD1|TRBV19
TGTGCCAGTGGGACAGTCACTAATGAAAAACTGTTTTTT
CASGTVTNEKLFF
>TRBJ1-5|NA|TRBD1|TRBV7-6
TGTGCCAGCAGCTTACAGACAGGGGATTGGAGCAATCAGCCCCAGCATTTT
CASSLQTGDWSNQPQHF
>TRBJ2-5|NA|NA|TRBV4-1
TGCGCCAGCAGCCGAGACAGGGAGACCCAGTACTTC
CASSRDRETQYF
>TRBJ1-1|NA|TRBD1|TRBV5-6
TGTGCCAGCAGCCACGGCTCCGGGACAGGGGACACTGAAGCTTTCTTT
CASSHGSGTGDTEAFF
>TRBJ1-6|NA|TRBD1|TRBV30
TGTGCCTGGAGTCCCGGGACAGATAATTCACCCCTCCACTTT
CAWSPGTDNSPLHF
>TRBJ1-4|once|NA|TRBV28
TGTGCCAGCAGTTTAACGGTTGGGCCTCTGAGGGATGAAAAACTGTTTTTT
CASSLTVGPLRDEKLFF
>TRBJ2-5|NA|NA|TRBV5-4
TGTGCCAGCAGCTTGCATGGCGAGACCCAGTACTTC
CASSLHGETQYF
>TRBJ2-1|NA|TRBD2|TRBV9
TGTGCCAGCAGCGTAGTTGGGGGACTAGGGTCCTACAATGAGCAGTTCTTC
CASSVVGGLGSYNEQFF
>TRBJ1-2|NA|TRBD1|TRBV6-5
TGTGCCAGCAGTTATCCAGGGGGCTATGGCTACACCTTC
CASSYPGGYGYTF
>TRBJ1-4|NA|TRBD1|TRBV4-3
TGCGCCAGCAGCCAAGAAGGGACAGTTAATGAAAAACTGTTTTTT
CASSQEGTVNEKLFF
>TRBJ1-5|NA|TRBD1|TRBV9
TGTGCCAGCAGCCCGACAGACAGGGAAATTCAGCCCCAGCATTTT
CASSPTDREIQPQHF
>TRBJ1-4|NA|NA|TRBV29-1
TGCAGCGTTGAAGATGGCGGGCCTAATGAAAAACTGTTTTTT
CSVEDGGPNEKLFF
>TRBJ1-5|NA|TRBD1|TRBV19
TGTGCCAGTAGTCCTCGGGACAGGGGACATAATCAGCCCCAGCATTTT
CASSPRDRGHNQPQHF
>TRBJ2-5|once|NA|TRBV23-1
TGCGCCAGCAGTCAATCGTTCCAGGCCGAGTACGAGACCCAGTACTTC
CASSQSFQAEYETQYF
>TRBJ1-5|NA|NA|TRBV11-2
TGTGCCAGCAGCTTAGACAGGAACAATCAGCCCCAGCATTTT
CASSLDRNNQPQHF
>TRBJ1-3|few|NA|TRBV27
TGTGCCAGCAGTTTATCGTATCTCTCTGGAAACACCATATATTTT
CASSLSYLSGNTIYF
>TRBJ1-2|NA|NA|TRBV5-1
TGCGCCAGCAGCTTGACAGGGATTCGGGGCTACACCTTC
CASSLTGIRGYTF